This TCR beta chain comes out of a study of patients and donors after allogeneic stem cell transplantation. Trimming took 4 bases from V and 8 from J; bases not matched to a gene: 3. Per the germline V gene, CDR1 is MGHDK and CDR2 is SYGVNS. CDR3 length: 14 residues. One entry per CDR3 protein, called by TCRdb with MiXCR from the RT-PCR reads. Among hundreds of thousands of distinct CDR3 sequences, 35% to 45% were seen once, and the ten largest hold under 14%. This clonotype has ten or more counts. Sequencing used blood, either unsorted or a sorted T cell fraction (not recorded which). This receptor was identified in a human donor who was either an allogeneic HSCT recipient or a stem cell or donor lymphocyte infusion donor (not recorded which). It is not recorded whose cells these are; they may come from a transplant donor. The V call is TRBV25-1, the J call TRBJ1-6; 9 bases fit TRBD1. Here the CDR3 reads CASSVRQGDSPLHF. The CDR3 coding sequence is TGTGCCAGCAGTGTTAGACAGGGGGATTCACCCCTCCACTTT.